The 14 T cell receptor beta chains reported below all come from one sample, sequenced in a study of blood T cell repertoires in COVID-19. Using immunoSEQ multiplex PCR, the repertoire was profiled, and TCRdb retains in-frame clones only, with some absent. The sample has 220,000 or so clones; nearly 90% are singletons. What was sequenced was PBMCs or T cells enriched from blood (not recorded which). The receptors derive from a man younger than 45 who had been exposed to COVID-19.

This clone was seen only once. V and J are TRBV2 and TRBJ2-7; possible D gene TRBD2, 5 bases. The V and J ends lost 3 bases and 0 bases respectively, with 18 bases between them. Per the germline V gene, CDR1 is SNHLY and CDR2 is FYNNEI. This CDR3 spans 17 amino acids. CDR3 in amino acids: CASSDYRSGFSSYEQYF. The CDR3 DNA is TGTGCCAGCAGTGATTACCGGAGCGGTTTTAGCTCCTACGAGCAGTACTTC.

V is TRBV19 and J is TRBJ1-5; TRBD1 matches 8 bases. Germline CDR1 reads LNHDA; CDR2 reads SQIVND (reference sequence). The CDR3 totals 17 residues. The V segment lost 5 bases and the J segment 6 bases; nucleotides outside the gene matches: 15. The CDR3 loop is CASSPTRTGIYGQPQHF. For the CDR3, the DNA is TGTGCCAGTAGTCCTACCCGGACAGGGATTTATGGTCAGCCCCAGCATTTT.

This chain uses TRBV7-9 with TRBJ2-3; 12 positions match TRBD2. V shed 5 bases and J 1 base; nucleotides not matched to a gene: 10. Germline-derived CDR1 and CDR2 are SEHNR and FQNEAQ (reference sequence). This CDR3 has 18 amino acids. CDR3 sequence reads: CASSPTSGGPHGTDTQYF. The CDR3 DNA sequence: TGTGCCAGCAGCCCGACTAGCGGGGGACCCCACGGCACAGATACGCAGTATTTT.

The rearrangement joins TRBV19 to TRBJ1-6; 7 bases agree with TRBD1. Germline CDR1 is LNHDA and CDR2 is SQIVND (reference sequence). This CDR3 has 14 residues. Losses at the gene ends were 7 bases for V and 7 bases for J; bases not matched to a gene: 7. CDR3 nucleotides: TGTGCCAGTACCTTGGACAGGAGGAATTCACCCCTCCACTTT. As protein: CASTLDRRNSPLHF.

This chain uses TRBV4-1 with TRBJ1-6; TRBD1 matches at 7 bases. This CDR3 has 15 amino acids. Germline V CDR1 and CDR2: MGHRA, YSYEKL. Unmatched junction bases numbered 6, after V lost 1 base and J lost 9 bases. The CDR3 DNA reads as TGCGCCAGCAGCCAAGTCCGGGAGGGGGCTTCACCCCTCCACTTT. Residues: CASSQVREGASPLHF.

V gene TRBV19 combines with J gene TRBJ2-3; D is perhaps TRBD2 (6 bases). CDR1 is LNHDA, CDR2 SQIVND, per germline (reference sequence). Deletions cut 7 bases from V and 9 bases from J, with 20 bases between. The CDR3 is made up of 14 amino acids. The DNA for the CDR3 is TGTGCCAGTACCCCCCGCAATCTGGCGGGGACGCAGTATTTT. This sequence encodes CASTPRNLAGTQYF.

The sample holds a few counts of this clone. In DNA form, the CDR3 reads TGTGCCAGCAGTGGAGGGGACTATCAGCCCCAGCATTTT. It yields the protein CASSGGDYQPQHF. The rearrangement uses TRBV2 and TRBJ1-5; perhaps TRBD1 as D (5 bases). The CDR3 extends over 13 amino acids. CDR1 is SNHLY, CDR2 FYNNEI, per germline. The V end was cut by 4 bases, the J end by 5 bases, with 9 bases between.

The chain combines TRBV4-3 with TRBJ1-2; a weak D match, TRBD1 (6 bases). Looked up from germline, CDR1 is LGHNA and CDR2 is YSLEER. V gave up 0 bases and J gave up 10 bases, with 12 bases separating them. The CDR3 consists of 13 residues. The CDR3 DNA follows: TGCGCCAGCAGCCAAGATGTGGGGACACACTACACCTTC. It specifies CASSQDVGTHYTF.

V gene TRBV27 combines with J gene TRBJ2-7; no clear D. Germline CDR1 is MNHEY and CDR2 is SMNVEV (reference sequence). With 0 bases removed from V and 2 bases from J, the gap between germline ends came to 8 bases. The CDR3 spans 14 residues. DNA of the CDR3: TGTGCCAGCAGTTTATCTTTCAGTACCTACGAGCAGTACTTC. It specifies CASSLSFSTYEQYF.

The gene calls are TRBV14 and TRBJ2-5, with 7 bases that match TRBD2. V lost 3 bases to trimming and J lost 1 base; unmatched junction nucleotides: 5. There are 15 residues in the CDR3. Germline assignment: CDR1 SGHDN and CDR2 FVKESK. The CDR3 loop reads CASSQGLFPQETQYF. Written as DNA, the CDR3 is TGTGCCAGCAGCCAGGGACTATTTCCCCAAGAGACCCAGTACTTC.

The J gene is TRBJ2-3, the V gene TRBV3-1 (or the pseudogene TRBV3-2), with D possibly being TRBD1 (6 bases). Trimming took 1 base from V and 6 from J, leaving 14 bases between them. The germline gives CDR1 LGHDT, CDR2 YNNKEL (reference sequence). The CDR3 length is 15 residues. The CDR3 nucleotides are TGTGCCAGCAGCCAAGGGGCCGCAAGGGGGGATACGCAGTATTTT. Its protein is CASSQGAARGDTQYF.

To note about this clone: Other DNA sequences from this sample encode an identical CDR3 as well. The chain links TRBV11-2 to TRBJ2-7; 7 bases align to TRBD1. This CDR3 contains 14 residues. After removal of 2 bases from V and 2 bases from J, the junction contained 3 bases not matched to a gene. Germline values: CDR1 SGHAT, CDR2 FQNNGV. CDR3 coding DNA: TGTGCCAGCAGCTTAAACAGGGGTCCCTACGAGCAGTACTTC. This encodes CASSLNRGPYEQYF.

This clone appeared many times. The V gene is TRBV14, the J gene TRBJ2-7; 8 bases align to TRBD1. The trim removed 4 bases at V and 3 bases at J, leaving 11 bases unmatched. CDR1 is SGHDN and CDR2 is FVKESK in the germline V gene. The CDR3 totals 16 residues. The CDR3 region has the DNA TGTGCCAGCAGCCCCCTGGACAGGGCGTTGGACTACGAGCAGTACTTC. Encoded protein: CASSPLDRALDYEQYF. The complete variable domain, with remaining parts taken from reference TRBV14 and TRBJ2-7, reads EAGVTQFPSHSVIEKGQTVTLRCDPISGHDNLYWYRRVMGKEIKFLLHFVKESKQDESGMPNNRFLAERTGGTYSTLKVQPAELEDSGVYFCASSPLDRALDYEQYFGPGTRLTVT.

In DNA, the CDR3 is TGTGCCAGCAGTTTAGGGGCCGGGGGGATGAGGCAGTACTTC. It specifies CASSLGAGGMRQYF. The chain combines TRBV27 with TRBJ2-7; 7 nucleotides align to TRBD2. The CDR3 totals 14 residues. Trimming cost V 2 bases and J 9 bases; bases outside gene matches: 10. Germline V gene sequence: CDR1 MNHEY, CDR2 SMNVEV (reference sequence).